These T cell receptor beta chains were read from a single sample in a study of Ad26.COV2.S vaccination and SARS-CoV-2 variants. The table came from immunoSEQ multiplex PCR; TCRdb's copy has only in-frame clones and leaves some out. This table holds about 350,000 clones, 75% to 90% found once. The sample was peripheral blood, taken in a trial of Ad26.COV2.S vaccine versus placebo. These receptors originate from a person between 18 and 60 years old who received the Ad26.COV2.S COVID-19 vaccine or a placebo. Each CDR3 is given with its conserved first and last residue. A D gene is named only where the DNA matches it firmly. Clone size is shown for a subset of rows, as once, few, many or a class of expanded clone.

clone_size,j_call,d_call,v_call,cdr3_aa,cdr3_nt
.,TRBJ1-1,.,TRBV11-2,CASSLDQAAGTEAFF,TGTGCCAGCAGCTTAGATCAGGCGGCCGGGACTGAAGCTTTCTTT
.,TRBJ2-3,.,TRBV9,CASSVGGLQFTDTQYF,TGTGCCAGCAGCGTAGGGGGACTTCAATTCACAGATACGCAGTATTTT
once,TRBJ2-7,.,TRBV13,CASSLGQATYEQYF,TGTGCCAGCAGCTTAGGACAGGCCACCTACGAGCAGTACTTC
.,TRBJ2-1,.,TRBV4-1,CASSQDHGYNEQFF,TGCGCCAGCAGCCAAGATCATGGGTACAATGAGCAGTTCTTC
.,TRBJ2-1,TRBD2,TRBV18,CASSSLSGRGHEQFF,TGTGCCAGCTCATCTCTTAGCGGGAGGGGCCATGAGCAGTTCTTC
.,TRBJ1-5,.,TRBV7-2,CASSLWQYGQPQHF,TGTGCCAGCAGCTTATGGCAGTACGGACAGCCCCAGCATTTT
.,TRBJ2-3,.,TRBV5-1,CASSLGDFPGYTDTQYF,TGCGCCAGCAGCTTGGGGGATTTTCCGGGGTACACAGATACGCAGTATTTT
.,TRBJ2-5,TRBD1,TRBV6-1,CASSDTGAIRGETQYF,TGTGCCAGCAGTGACACAGGGGCTATACGGGGAGAGACCCAGTACTTC
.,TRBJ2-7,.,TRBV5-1,CASSVAGQFSYEQYF,TGCGCCAGCAGCGTTGCCGGACAGTTCTCCTACGAGCAGTACTTC
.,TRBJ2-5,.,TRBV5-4,CASSLALIQETQYF,TGTGCCAGCAGCTTGGCACTAATACAAGAGACCCAGTACTTC
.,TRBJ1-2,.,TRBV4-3,CASSQEWSSGYGYTF,TGCGCCAGCAGCCAAGAGTGGAGCTCCGGGTATGGCTACACCTTC
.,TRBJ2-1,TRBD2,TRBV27,CASSPTRTSGLYNEQFF,TGTGCCAGCAGTCCTACTCGGACTAGCGGACTATACAATGAGCAGTTCTTC
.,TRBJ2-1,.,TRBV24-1,CATSDLTINEQFF,TGTGCCACCAGTGATTTGACTATTAATGAGCAGTTCTTC
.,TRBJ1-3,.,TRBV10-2,CASSESLGSGNTIYF,TGCGCCAGCAGTGAGTCCCTTGGATCTGGAAACACCATATATTTT
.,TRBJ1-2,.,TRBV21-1,CASRLPGHFMYGYTF,TGTGCCAGCAGGCTCCCGGGACATTTTATGTATGGCTACACCTTC
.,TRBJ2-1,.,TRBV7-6,CASSLVIMAGSAYNEQFF,TGTGCCAGCAGCTTAGTAATTATGGCGGGTTCCGCCTACAATGAGCAGTTCTTC
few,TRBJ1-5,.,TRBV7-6,CASSSGSNQPQHF,TGTGCCAGCAGTTCCGGCAGCAATCAGCCCCAGCATTTT
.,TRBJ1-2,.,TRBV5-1,CASSSDPDRPYGYTF,TGCGCCAGCAGCTCCGACCCCGACAGGCCCTATGGCTACACCTTC
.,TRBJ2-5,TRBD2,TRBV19,CASAGGALETQYF,TGTGCCAGCGCGGGGGGGGCTCTGGAGACCCAGTACTTC
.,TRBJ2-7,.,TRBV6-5,CASSPPGTETYEQYF,TGTGCCAGCAGCCCCCCCGGGACTGAGACCTACGAGCAGTACTTC
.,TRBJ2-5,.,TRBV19,CASSIDRGETQYF,TGTGCCAGTAGTATAGATAGGGGGGAGACCCAGTACTTC
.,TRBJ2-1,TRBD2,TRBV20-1,CSASRRLAGVEEQFF,TGCAGTGCTAGTCGTAGGCTAGCGGGAGTGGAAGAGCAGTTCTTC